Given below is one T cell receptor (beta chain) in context. The antigen is not known. Germline loops: CDR1 SGHAT, CDR2 FQNNGV. The CDR3 has 13 amino acids. The V segment lost 6 bases and the J segment 3 bases; nucleotides outside the gene matches: 3. The data derive from a study of shared clonotypes between healthy human individuals. The study drew its donors from healthy HIV-negative adults without recent acute infections or vaccinations. Researchers drew on around 83 million PBMCs for genomic DNA from unsorted samples. For unsorted PBMC, roughly 0.3 ug DNA per replicate equaled approximately 30,000 T cell genomes. The method was immunoSEQ multiplex PCR; TCRdb's version includes in-frame clones alone and lacks a portion of them. In the table there are 400,000 to 500,000 clones, about 79% of which are singletons. Notes on the study in general: Clonotype sharing among donors was thought likely to change with sequencing depth.

This TCR came from a woman aged 40 to 55 in good health. Some clones in this sample may be carry-over from other donors' samples. Input material: PBMCs. The gene calls are TRBV11-2 and TRBJ2-7; 9 nucleotides agree with TRBD1. The CDR3 nucleotides read TGTGCCAGCAGTTCGGACAGGGGCTACGAGCAGTACTTC. Protein product: CASSSDRGYEQYF.